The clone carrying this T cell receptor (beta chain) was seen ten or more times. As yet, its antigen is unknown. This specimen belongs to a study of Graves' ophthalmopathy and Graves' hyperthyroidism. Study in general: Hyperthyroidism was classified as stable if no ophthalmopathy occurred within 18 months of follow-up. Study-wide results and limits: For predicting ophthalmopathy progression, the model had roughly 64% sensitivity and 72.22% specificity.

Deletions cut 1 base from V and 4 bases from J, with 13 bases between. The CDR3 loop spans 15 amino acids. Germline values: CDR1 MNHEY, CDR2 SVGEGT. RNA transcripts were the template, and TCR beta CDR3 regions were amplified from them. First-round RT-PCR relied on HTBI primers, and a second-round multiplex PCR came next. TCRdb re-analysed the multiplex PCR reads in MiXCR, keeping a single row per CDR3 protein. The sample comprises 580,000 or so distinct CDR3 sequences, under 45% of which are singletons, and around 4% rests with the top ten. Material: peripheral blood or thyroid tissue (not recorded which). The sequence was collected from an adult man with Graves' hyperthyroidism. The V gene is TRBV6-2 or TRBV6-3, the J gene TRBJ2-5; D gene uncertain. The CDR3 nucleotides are TGTGCCAGCAGTTACTTACATCGGACCGGAGAGACCCAGTACTTC. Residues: CASSYLHRTGETQYF.